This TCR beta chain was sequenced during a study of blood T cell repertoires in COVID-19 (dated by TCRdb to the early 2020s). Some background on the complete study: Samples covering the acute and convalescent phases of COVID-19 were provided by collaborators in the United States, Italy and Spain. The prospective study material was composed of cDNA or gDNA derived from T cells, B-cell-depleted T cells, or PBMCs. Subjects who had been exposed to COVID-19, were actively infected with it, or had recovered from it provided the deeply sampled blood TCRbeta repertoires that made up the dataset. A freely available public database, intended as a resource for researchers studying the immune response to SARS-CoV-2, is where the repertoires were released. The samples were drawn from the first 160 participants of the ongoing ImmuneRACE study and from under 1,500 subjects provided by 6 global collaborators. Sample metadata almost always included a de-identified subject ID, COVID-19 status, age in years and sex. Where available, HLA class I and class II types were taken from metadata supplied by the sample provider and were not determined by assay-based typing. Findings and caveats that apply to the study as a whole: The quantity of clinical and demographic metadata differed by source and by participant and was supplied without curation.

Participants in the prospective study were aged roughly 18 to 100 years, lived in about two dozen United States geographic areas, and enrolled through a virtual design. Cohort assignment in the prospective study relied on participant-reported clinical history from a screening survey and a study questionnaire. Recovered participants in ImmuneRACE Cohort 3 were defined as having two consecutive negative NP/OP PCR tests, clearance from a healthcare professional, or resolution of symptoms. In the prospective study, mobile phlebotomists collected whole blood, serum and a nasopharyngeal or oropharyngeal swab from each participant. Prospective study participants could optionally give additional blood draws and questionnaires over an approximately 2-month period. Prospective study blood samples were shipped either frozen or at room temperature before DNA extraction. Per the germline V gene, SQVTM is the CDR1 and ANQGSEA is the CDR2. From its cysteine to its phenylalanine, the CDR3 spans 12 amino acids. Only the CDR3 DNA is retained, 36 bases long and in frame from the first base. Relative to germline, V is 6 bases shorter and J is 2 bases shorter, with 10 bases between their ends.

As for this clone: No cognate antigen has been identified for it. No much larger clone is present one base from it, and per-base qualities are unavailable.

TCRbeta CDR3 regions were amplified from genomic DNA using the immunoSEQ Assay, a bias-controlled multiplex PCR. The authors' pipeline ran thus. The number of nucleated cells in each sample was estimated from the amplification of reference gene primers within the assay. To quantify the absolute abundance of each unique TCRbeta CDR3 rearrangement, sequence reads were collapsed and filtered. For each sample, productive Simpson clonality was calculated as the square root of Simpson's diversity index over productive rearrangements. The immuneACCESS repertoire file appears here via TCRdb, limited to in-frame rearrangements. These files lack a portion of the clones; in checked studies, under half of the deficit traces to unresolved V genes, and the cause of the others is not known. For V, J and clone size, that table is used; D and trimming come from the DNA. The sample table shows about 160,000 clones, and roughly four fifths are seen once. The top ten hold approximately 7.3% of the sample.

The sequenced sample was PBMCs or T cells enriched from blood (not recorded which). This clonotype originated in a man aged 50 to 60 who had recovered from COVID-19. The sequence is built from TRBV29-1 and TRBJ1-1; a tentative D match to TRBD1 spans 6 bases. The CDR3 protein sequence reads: CSVGTYNTEAFF. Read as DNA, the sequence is TGCAGCGTCGGGACATACAACACTGAAGCTTTCTTT.